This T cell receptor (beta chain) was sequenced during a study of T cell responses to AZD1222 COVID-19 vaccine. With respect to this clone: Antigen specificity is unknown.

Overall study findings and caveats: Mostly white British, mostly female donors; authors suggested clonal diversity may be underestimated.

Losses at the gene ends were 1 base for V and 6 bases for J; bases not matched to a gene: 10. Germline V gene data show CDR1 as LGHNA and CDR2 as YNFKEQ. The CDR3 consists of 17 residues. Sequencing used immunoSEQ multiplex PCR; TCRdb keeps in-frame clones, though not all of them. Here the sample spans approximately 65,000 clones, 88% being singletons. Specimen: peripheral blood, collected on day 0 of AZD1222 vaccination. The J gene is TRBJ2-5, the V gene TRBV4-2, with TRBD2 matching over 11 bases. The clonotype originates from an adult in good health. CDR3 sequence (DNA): TGTGCCAGCAGCCAAGGATTGCTAGCGGGAGGAGAGAAGACCCAGTACTTC. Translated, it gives CASSQGLLAGGEKTQYF.